One sample yielded the 15 T cell receptor beta chains listed below, sequenced in a study of molecular identifiers for immune sequencing clone quantification (dated by TCRdb to about 2018). Library preparation employed PCR. Sequencing took place on an Illumina HiSeq 4000. TCRdb reprocessing: public reads trimmed at Q25 with fastp, clones called with MiXCR, in-frame beta chains kept. For every CDR3 protein sequence, its rows merge into one entry that carries the most common genes and DNA. This sample is represented by about 640,000 distinct CDR3 sequences; around 20% of them were singletons. Clones ranked in the top ten supply roughly 0.83% of the sample. Sample: naive CD8+ T cells from blood, with Jurkat cell RNA spiked in. The cell subset or site label on this specimen signifies: FACS-sorted CD8+CD4-CCR7+CD45RA+ naive T cells. The receptors shown here come from a human donor in good health. Some libraries in this study had Jurkat cell RNA spiked in.

A few counts support this clonotype. This rearrangement joins TRBV30 to TRBJ1-1; D unresolved. Per the germline V gene, CDR1 is GTSNPN and CDR2 is SVGIG (reference sequence). Trimming left V 3 bases short and J 7 bases short, with 12 bases between. This CDR3 contains 12 residues. The CDR3 loop reads CAWRGDGFEAFF. CDR3 nucleotides: TGTGCCTGGAGAGGTGACGGATTTGAAGCTTTCTTT.

In the case of this clonotype: A clone one base away is much larger, so this may be a read error. The chain carries TRBV24-1 and TRBJ2-1; D gene ambiguous. The CDR3 is 11 residues long. CDR1 is KGHDR and CDR2 is SFDVKD in the germline V gene. The CDR3 sequence: CATSEYNERFF. The CDR3 nucleotides are TGTGCCACCAGTGAATACAATGAGCGGTTCTTC.

This clonotype was found many times. The V and J genes are TRBV10-1 and TRBJ2-4; D ambiguous. This CDR3 is 13 amino acids long. In germline, CDR1 is WNHNN, CDR2 SYGVQD (reference sequence). Trimming pared 6 bases from V and 8 bases from J, leaving 14 bases between. CDR3 in amino acids: CASSRTPWDIQYF. CDR3 sequence (DNA): TGCGCCAGCAGCCGGACCCCTTGGGACATTCAGTACTTC.

This clonotype was seen ten or more times. The chain employs TRBV4-1 and TRBJ1-2; D not resolved. The CDR3 has 16 residues. V was shortened by 0 bases and J by 4 bases, with 15 bases between the two germline ends. Germline CDR1 is MGHRA and CDR2 is YSYEKL. The CDR3 region has the DNA TGCGCCAGCAGCCAAGATAGGAGGGAAGGTTTCTATGGCTACACCTTC. It codes for CASSQDRREGFYGYTF.

This clonotype was picked up a small number of times. V gene TRBV7-3 combines with J gene TRBJ2-1, with 11 nucleotides matching TRBD2. Germline V gives CDR1 SGHTA, CDR2 FQGTGA. The CDR3 sequence is 15 residues long. V lost 4 bases to trimming and J lost 8 bases; unmatched junction nucleotides: 7. CDR3 DNA: TGTGCCAGCAGCTCTCTAGCGGGAGGATTCTATGAGCAGTTCTTC. The encoded protein is CASSSLAGGFYEQFF.

This clonotype came up many times. V and J are TRBV19 and TRBJ1-2; 7 bases agree with TRBD1. Germline V gives CDR1 LNHDA, CDR2 SQIVND (reference sequence). The CDR3 totals 15 residues. After removal of 5 bases from V and 4 bases from J, the junction contained 10 bases not matched to a gene. The CDR3 here is CASSAKDRRAYGYTF. The CDR3 DNA sequence: TGTGCCAGTAGTGCCAAGGACAGGCGAGCCTATGGCTACACCTTC.

About this clonotype: A much larger clone sits a single nucleotide away, making a read error possible. V usage is TRBV9 and J usage is TRBJ1-1; 10 bases line up with TRBD1. The CDR3 is 14 amino acids. CDR1 and CDR2 from the germline V gene are SGDLS and YYNGEE. The CDR3 sequence is CASTMGQGNTEASF. The DNA for the CDR3 is TGTGCCAGCACCATGGGACAGGGGAACACTGAAGCTTCCTTT.

The V gene is TRBV19, the J gene TRBJ1-5; the match to TRBD1 covers 12 bases. V lost 10 bases and J lost 1; bases outside the gene matches: 2. The CDR3 consists of 14 residues. Germline assignment: CDR1 LNHDA and CDR2 SQIVND (reference sequence). Here the CDR3 DNA reads TGTGCCACCGGGACAGGGGGCAGCAATCAGCCCCAGCATTTT. As protein: CATGTGGSNQPQHF. The complete variable domain, with remaining parts taken from reference TRBV19 and TRBJ1-5, reads DGGITQSPKYLFRKEGQNVTLSCEQNLNHDAMYWYRQDPGQGLRLIYYSQIVNDFQKGDIAEGYSVSREKKESFPLTVTSAQKNPTAFYLCATGTGGSNQPQHFGDGTRLSIL.

Many counts were recorded for this clonotype. The chain uses TRBV2 and TRBJ2-5; 9 bases are shared with TRBD1. This CDR3 region has 15 residues. CDR1 is SNHLY and CDR2 is FYNNEI in the germline V gene. Trimming at V came to 3 bases and at J to 5 bases, leaving 7 bases not matched to a gene. CDR3 coding DNA: TGTGCCAGCAGTGAGGGACAGGGATTTGCCGAGACCCAGTACTTC. Its translation: CASSEGQGFAETQYF.

The sample holds a few counts of this clonotype. The rearrangement joins TRBV13 to TRBJ2-7; possible D gene TRBD2, 6 bases. This CDR3 has 12 amino acids. Trimming took off 5 bases at V and 6 bases at J, with 11 bases between the two ends. Germline V gene sequence: CDR1 PRHDT, CDR2 FYEKMQ (reference sequence). As DNA, the CDR3 is TGTGCCAGCAGCCAGGCGGGGAGCGAGCAGTACTTC. Its translation: CASSQAGSEQYF.

Of note for this clonotype: A much larger clone differs by one base, so this may be a read error. J is TRBJ2-5 and V is TRBV4-1; D unclear. The CDR3 length is 15 residues. Trimming removed 4 bases from V and 2 bases from J, with 14 bases in between. The germline gives CDR1 MGHRA, CDR2 YSYEKL. The CDR3 sequence: CASSREESVQETQYF. As DNA, the CDR3 is TGCGCCAGCAGCCGAGAGGAGTCGGTTCAAGAGACCCAGTACTTC.

The sample holds many counts of this clonotype. The chain recombines TRBV7-9 with TRBJ1-1; TRBD1 agrees at 7 bases. The CDR3 contains 17 residues. CDR1 is SEHNR, CDR2 FQNEAQ, per germline (reference sequence). Trimming removed 5 bases from V and 0 bases from J; junction bases left unmatched: 12. CDR3 DNA: TGTGCCAGCAGCGAGGGACAGCTTAAGCAGATGAACACTGAAGCTTTCTTT. This codes for CASSEGQLKQMNTEAFF. The whole variable domain, remainder taken from reference TRBV7-9 and TRBJ1-1, is DTGVSQNPRHKITKRGQNVTFRCDPISEHNRLYWYRQTLGQGPEFLTYFQNEAQLEKSRLLSDRFSAERPKGSFSTLEIQRTEQGDSAMYLCASSEGQLKQMNTEAFFGQGTRLTVV.

The chain is built from TRBV19 and TRBJ2-1, with 8 positions matching TRBD2. The CDR3 spans 11 residues. V shed 4 bases and J 16 bases; nucleotides not matched to a gene: 6. Looked up from germline, CDR1 is LNHDA and CDR2 is SQIVND (reference sequence). The DNA for the CDR3 is TGTGCCAGTAGTACTGGGACTAGGTCTTTCTTC. Protein: CASSTGTRSFF.

This clonotype was seen ten or more times. The chain uses TRBV21-1 and TRBJ2-3; TRBD1 reflects the table's D call only, with no check against the DNA. TRBV21-1 is annotated as a pseudogene. This CDR3 spans 15 amino acids. This chain's CDR3 is CASSNEGQGADTQYF. The CDR3, as DNA: TGTGCCAGCAGCAATGAGGGACAGGGGGCAGATACGCAGTATTTT.

J is TRBJ2-7 and V is TRBV11-2; maybe TRBD2 (5 bases). The CDR3 contains 17 residues. The V gene lost 3 bases and the J gene lost 3 bases, with 21 bases spanning the gap. The V gene's germline CDR1 is SGHAT and CDR2 FQNNGV. The CDR3: CASSFAAGIGDGYEQYF. The CDR3, as DNA: TGTGCCAGCAGCTTTGCCGCCGGTATCGGGGATGGCTACGAGCAGTACTTC.